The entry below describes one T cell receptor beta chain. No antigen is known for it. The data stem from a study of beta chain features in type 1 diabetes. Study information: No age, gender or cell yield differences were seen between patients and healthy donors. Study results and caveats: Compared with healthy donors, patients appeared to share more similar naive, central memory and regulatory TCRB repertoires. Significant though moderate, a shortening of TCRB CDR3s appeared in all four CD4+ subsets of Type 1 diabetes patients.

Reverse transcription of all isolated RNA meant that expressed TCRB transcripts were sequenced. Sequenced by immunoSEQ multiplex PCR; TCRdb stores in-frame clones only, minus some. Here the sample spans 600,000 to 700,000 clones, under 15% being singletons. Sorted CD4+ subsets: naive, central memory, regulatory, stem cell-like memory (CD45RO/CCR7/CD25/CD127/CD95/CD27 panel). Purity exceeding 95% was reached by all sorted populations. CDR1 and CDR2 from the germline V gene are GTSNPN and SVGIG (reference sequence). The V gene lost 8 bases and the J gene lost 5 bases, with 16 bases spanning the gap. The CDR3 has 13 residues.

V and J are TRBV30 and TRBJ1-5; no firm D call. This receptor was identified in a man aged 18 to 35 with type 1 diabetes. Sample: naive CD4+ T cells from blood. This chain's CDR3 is CAGSTRGHQPQHF. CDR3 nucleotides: TGTGCCGGATCAACACGAGGCCATCAGCCCCAGCATTTT.